Below, one T cell receptor beta chain is given with its context. The target antigen is unknown. CDR1 is GTSNPN, CDR2 SVGIG, per germline (reference sequence). The CDR3 has 15 amino acids. Trimming took off 0 bases at V and 5 bases at J, with 14 bases between the two ends. Only in-frame clones appear in the TCRdb table, and some are missing; sequencing was by immunoSEQ multiplex PCR. The data contain roughly 190,000 clones, more than 75% of them singletons. This record belongs to a study of cytomegalovirus exposure and HLA in healthy donors. Study-level results: The finding came from a later analysis; first-cohort TCR clusters tended to co-occur in the 130 or so validation repertoires. Cytomegalovirus-associated status was assigned to more than 150 TCR beta chains.

The sample comprised PBMCs. The TCR originated in a man aged 30 to 45 in good health and CMV-seropositive. The chain carries TRBV30 and TRBJ1-5; D unresolved. CDR3 nucleotides: TGTGCCTGGAGTGTAAATTTGGGCGGGGATCAGCCCCAGCATTTT. Its translation is CAWSVNLGGDQPQHF.